Below are 30 T cell receptor beta chains sequenced from a single sample in a study of molecular identifiers for immune sequencing clone quantification. One entry per CDR3 protein, called by TCRdb with MiXCR from the PCR reads. The table records under 600,000 distinct CDR3 sequences, 20% to 25% of them present only once. The sequenced sample was naive CD8+ T cells from blood, with Jurkat cell RNA spiked in. Stated subset: FACS-sorted CD8+CD4-CCR7+CD45RA+ naive T cells. Receptors originate from a human donor in good health. Some libraries in this study had Jurkat cell RNA spiked in.

Regarding this clonotype: Since a much larger clone is just one base distant, this may be a read error. V and J are TRBV20-1 and TRBJ2-7; unclear D gene. Germline loops: CDR1 DFQATT, CDR2 SNEGSKA (reference sequence). There are 12 residues in the CDR3. V lost 2 bases and J lost 6, with 11 bases in between. The CDR3: CSARNVAFEQYF. The CDR3 DNA reads as TGCAGTGCTAGAAATGTAGCTTTCGAGCAGTACTTC.

The rearrangement joins TRBV5-8 to TRBJ2-3; D unresolved. The CDR3 is made up of 15 amino acids. The V gene lost 1 base and the J gene lost 5 bases, with 14 bases spanning the gap. The germline gives CDR1 SGHTS, CDR2 YDEGEE. CDR3 nucleotide sequence: TGTGCCAGCAGCTTGCGGAACAGTCTCCGAGATACGCAGTATTTT. Translated: CASSLRNSLRDTQYF. Full variable domain (outside the CDR3, taken from reference TRBV5-8 and TRBJ2-3): EAGVTQSPTHLIKTRGQQATLRCSPISGHTSVYWYQQALGLGLQFLLWYDEGEERNRGNFPPRFSGRQFPNYSSELNVNALELEDSALYLCASSLRNSLRDTQYFGPGTRLTVL.

This clonotype was seen a few times. The V call is TRBV4-3, the J call TRBJ2-7; D is unresolved. Germline CDR1 and CDR2: LGHNA and YSLEER. This CDR3 is 14 amino acids long. Trimming cost V 1 base and J 3 bases, with 10 bases left between them. CDR3 sequence (DNA): TGCGCCAGCAGCCAAGGGGTCCGGAACTACGAGCAGTACTTC. It translates to CASSQGVRNYEQYF.

This chain uses TRBV6-5 with TRBJ2-1; unclear D gene. The CDR3 length is 15 residues. Germline CDR1 and CDR2: MNHEY and SVGAGI. The V gene lost 2 bases and the J gene lost 7 bases, with 15 bases spanning the gap. CDR3 nucleotide sequence: TGTGCCAGCAGTTACACTCTTGAAGCAGGAAATGAGCAGTTCTTC. Translated: CASSYTLEAGNEQFF.

This clonotype was seen at least ten times. V usage is TRBV19 and J usage is TRBJ2-6; D perhaps matches TRBD1 (6 bases). Trimming took 7 bases from V and 0 from J, leaving 19 bases between them. The CDR3 has 18 residues. Germline CDR1 reads LNHDA; CDR2 reads SQIVND (reference sequence). The CDR3 sequence is CASTTRSGQLSGANVLTF. CDR3 bases: TGTGCCAGTACCACACGATCCGGACAGCTCTCTGGGGCCAACGTCCTGACTTTC.

This clonotype was found a few times. This chain connects TRBV4-3 to TRBJ2-2; D possibly corresponds to TRBD1 (5 bases). This CDR3 spans 17 amino acids. Germline assignment: CDR1 LGHNA and CDR2 YSLEER. The V gene lost 0 bases and the J gene lost 0 bases, with 11 bases spanning the gap. Here the CDR3 reads CASSQDLTGSNTGELFF. CDR3 nucleotide sequence: TGCGCCAGCAGCCAAGATCTCACAGGTTCGAACACCGGGGAGCTGTTTTTT.

The V and J genes are TRBV13 and TRBJ2-7; TRBD2 aligns across 9 bases. From germline, CDR1 is PRHDT and CDR2 FYEKMQ (reference sequence). This CDR3 contains 17 residues. The V and J ends lost 0 bases and 4 bases, in that order; junction bases with no gene match: 10. CDR3 residues: CASSLGRVAGEMYEQYF. The CDR3 bases are TGTGCCAGCAGCTTAGGTCGGGTAGCGGGAGAAATGTACGAGCAGTACTTC. Filled out from reference TRBV13 and TRBJ2-7, the complete variable domain reads AAGVIQSPRHLIKEKRETATLKCYPIPRHDTVYWYQQGPGQDPQFLISFYEKMQSDKGSIPDRFSAQQFSDYHSELNMSSLELGDSALYFCASSLGRVAGEMYEQYFGPGTRLTVT.

The chain couples TRBV20-1 to TRBJ2-7, with TRBD2 matching over 9 bases. This CDR3 contains 15 residues. The J segment lost 3 bases and the V segment lost 7 bases, leaving 13 bases of the junction unmatched. Germline V CDR1 and CDR2: DFQATT, SNEGSKA (reference sequence). The CDR3 DNA sequence: TGCAGTGTAAGAGGTCGGCTAGCGGGGAACTACGAGCAGTACTTC. This sequence encodes CSVRGRLAGNYEQYF.

Remarks on this clonotype: Given the absence of the conserved phenylalanine or tryptophan at the CDR3 end, a read error is likely. The V call is TRBV12-3 or TRBV12-4, the J call TRBJ2-3; TRBD1 aligns across 9 bases. V lost 7 bases to trimming and J lost 2 bases; unmatched junction nucleotides: 13. The CDR3 is 17 residues long. CDR3 nucleotide sequence: TGTGCCAGCATCCCAGCCTTGGGGGACAGGGACACAGATACGCAGTATATT. It encodes CASIPALGDRDTDTQYI.

Ten or more counts support this clonotype. The chain combines TRBV25-1 with TRBJ2-5; TRBD2 agrees at 8 bases. Germline V gene sequence: CDR1 MGHDK, CDR2 SYGVNS. After removal of 5 bases from V and 5 bases from J, the junction contained 10 bases not matched to a gene. The CDR3 has 15 amino acids. The DNA for the CDR3 is TGTGCCAGCAGTAGGAGCGGGAGCAGCGGTGAGACCCAGTACTTC. This encodes CASSRSGSSGETQYF.

This clonotype was seen more than once but under ten times. The chain couples TRBV30 to TRBJ2-7; the D gene is possibly TRBD1 (5 bases). CDR1 GTSNPN and CDR2 SVGIG come from the germline V gene (reference sequence). V lost 2 bases, J lost 2 bases, and 19 bases lay in between. CDR3 length equals 16 residues. DNA of the CDR3: TGTGCCTGGAGTCCGACAGCACAGGTATTCCCCTACGAGCAGTACTTC. Translated, it gives CAWSPTAQVFPYEQYF.

As for this clonotype: One base away lies a much larger clone, so this may be a sequencing read error. The CDR3 sequence: CASSLVGQGIEAFF. The CDR3 DNA reads as TGTGCCAGCAGCTTGGTCGGTCAGGGCATTGAAGCTTTCTTT. The V and J genes are TRBV5-6 and TRBJ1-1; maybe TRBD1 (5 bases). Germline V CDR1 and CDR2: SGHDT, YYEEEE. V was trimmed by 0 bases and J by 7 bases, leaving 13 bases between them. This CDR3 region has 14 residues.

V and J are TRBV24-1 and TRBJ2-7, with 9 nucleotides matching TRBD2. V lost 1 base to trimming and J lost 0 bases; unmatched junction nucleotides: 3. Germline V lookup: CDR1 KGHDR, CDR2 SFDVKD. CDR3 length: 16 amino acids. The CDR3 is CATSDFSGGLSYEQYF. CDR3 nucleotides: TGTGCCACCAGTGATTTTAGCGGGGGCCTCTCCTACGAGCAGTACTTC.

This clonotype appeared many times. This chain links TRBV5-6 with TRBJ1-4; the match to TRBD1 covers 8 bases. The length of the CDR3 is 14 residues. The V gene end was trimmed by 4 bases and the J gene end by 13 bases; junction bases not matched to a gene: 12. Looked up from germline, CDR1 is SGHDT and CDR2 is YYEEEE. The CDR3 sequence: CASSDGTGLGVLFF. The CDR3 DNA follows: TGTGCCAGCAGCGACGGGACAGGATTGGGAGTACTGTTTTTT.

The chain recombines TRBV18 with TRBJ2-7; 8 bases match TRBD1. V shed 0 bases, J shed 2 bases, and the junction held 9 bases outside the gene matches. Looked up from germline, CDR1 is KGHSH and CDR2 is LQKENI. This CDR3 is 17 amino acids long. The CDR3: CASSPPVGQGLPYEQYF. The CDR3 DNA reads TGTGCCAGCTCACCACCGGTTGGACAGGGATTGCCCTACGAGCAGTACTTC.

V gene TRBV19 combines with J gene TRBJ2-1, with 8 bases identical to TRBD2. V was clipped by 3 bases and J by 8 bases; unmatched bases: 9. The CDR3 is made up of 15 amino acids. Germline CDR1 is LNHDA and CDR2 is SQIVND (reference sequence). The CDR3 loop is CASSIGRASKYEQFF. The CDR3 DNA is TGTGCCAGTAGTATCGGGAGGGCTAGCAAATATGAGCAGTTCTTC.

This clonotype was recorded many times. This chain uses TRBV6-5 with TRBJ2-7, with 10 bases matching TRBD1. Germline V lookup: CDR1 MNHEY, CDR2 SVGAGI. The CDR3 covers 14 residues. The V segment lost 5 bases and the J segment 4 bases; nucleotides outside the gene matches: 5. CDR3 region: CASSVRDRGYEQYF. CDR3 coding DNA: TGTGCCAGCAGTGTCCGGGACAGGGGTTACGAGCAGTACTTC.

In its sample, this clonotype was seen many times. This chain links TRBV29-1 with TRBJ2-3, with 9 bases matching TRBD1. The CDR3 covers 15 residues. The V gene end was trimmed by 5 bases and the J gene end by 3 bases; junction bases not matched to a gene: 9. Germline CDR1 is SQVTM and CDR2 is ANQGSEA. The CDR3 spells CSVPGTGSLTDTQYF. CDR3 nucleotide sequence: TGCAGCGTTCCCGGGACAGGGTCCCTAACAGATACGCAGTATTTT.

In this sample, this clonotype turned up many times. The rearrangement links TRBV6-2 or TRBV6-3 to TRBJ1-1; no definite D call. The CDR3 covers 14 residues. Per the germline V gene, CDR1 is MNHEY and CDR2 is SVGEGT. V was cut by 7 bases and J by 0 bases, with 12 bases left in between. CDR3 coding DNA: TGTGCCAGCAAGGGTGTCGCCCTGAACACTGAAGCTTTCTTT. Amino acid sequence: CASKGVALNTEAFF.

At least ten counts were recorded for this clonotype. The V gene is TRBV27, the J gene TRBJ2-3; 7 nucleotides align to TRBD1. Trimming at V came to 0 bases and at J to 3 bases, leaving 6 bases not matched to a gene. CDR1 is MNHEY, CDR2 SMNVEV, per germline (reference sequence). The CDR3 runs to 16 residues. The CDR3 loop reads CASSLSGGPQTDTQYF. The CDR3 bases are TGTGCCAGCAGTTTATCAGGGGGCCCACAGACAGATACGCAGTATTTT.

This clonotype was seen at least ten times. The rearrangement links TRBV6-1 to TRBJ2-3; no reliable D call. The CDR3 extends over 15 amino acids. The germline V and J ends were trimmed by 9 bases and 0 bases, with 16 bases remaining between them. Germline V gives CDR1 MNHNS, CDR2 SASEGT. DNA of the CDR3: TGTGCCAGTGGTCAATATCTAACTAGCACAGATACGCAGTATTTT. Translation: CASGQYLTSTDTQYF.

The chain couples TRBV30 to TRBJ2-1; 11 positions agree with TRBD2. Germline-derived CDR1 and CDR2 are GTSNPN and SVGIG (reference sequence). The CDR3 runs to 15 residues. V dropped 2 bases and J dropped 12; count of bases not matched to a gene: 12. The CDR3 DNA reads TGTGCCTGGAGTTCCACCGGGACTAGCGGTAGCGGGCAGTTCTTC. Translated, it gives CAWSSTGTSGSGQFF. The full variable domain, with the rest looked up from reference TRBV30 and TRBJ2-1, is SQTIHQWPATLVQPVGSPLSLECTVEGTSNPNLYWYRQAAGRGLQLLFYSVGIGQISSEVPQNLSASRPQDRQFILSSKKLLLSDSGFYLCAWSSTGTSGSGQFFGPGTRLTVL.

This chain uses TRBV27 with TRBJ1-2; D may be TRBD1 (5 bases). V lost 0 bases to trimming and J lost 4 bases, with 12 bases between them. Germline V gives CDR1 MNHEY, CDR2 SMNVEV (reference sequence). The CDR3 length is 15 residues. The CDR3 sequence is CASSLSAGSAYGYTF. CDR3 DNA sequence: TGTGCCAGCAGTTTATCTGCAGGGTCGGCCTATGGCTACACCTTC.

A few counts support this clonotype. The chain has TRBV27 and TRBJ1-5, with D uncertain. Deletions cut 4 bases from V and 5 bases from J, with 12 bases between. CDR1 is MNHEY, CDR2 SMNVEV, per germline (reference sequence). This CDR3 region has 14 residues. CDR3 region: CASSWAGRDQPQHF. CDR3 DNA: TGTGCCAGCAGTTGGGCCGGCCGGGATCAGCCCCAGCATTTT.

This clonotype has a handful of counts. The V and J genes are TRBV6-2 or TRBV6-3 and TRBJ1-5, with TRBD1 matching 7 bases. Germline values: CDR1 MNHEY, CDR2 SVGEGT. This CDR3 is 14 amino acids long. With V trimmed by 4 bases and J by 6 bases, 6 bases remained unmatched. CDR3 coding DNA: TGTGCCAGCAGTTTACAGGGGTTTGCTCAGCCCCAGCATTTT. Translated, it gives CASSLQGFAQPQHF.

Only a few counts were recorded for this clonotype. The chain uses TRBV4-2 and TRBJ1-4, with D possibly being TRBD1 (6 bases). CDR1 and CDR2 from the germline V gene are LGHNA and YNFKEQ. The CDR3 runs to 15 residues. Trimming stripped 4 bases from V and 1 base from J, with 10 bases between. CDR3 in amino acids: CASSRDRRTNEKLFF. The CDR3 DNA reads as TGTGCCAGCAGCCGAGACAGGCGAACTAATGAAAAACTGTTTTTT.

This clonotype has ten or more counts. V usage is TRBV28 and J usage is TRBJ1-1, with D unclear. The CDR3 extends over 16 amino acids. Germline CDR1 is MDHEN and CDR2 is SYDVKM. Trimming pared 7 bases from V and 2 bases from J, leaving 20 bases between. CDR3 in amino acids: CASTDPPLPVNTEAFF. CDR3 DNA sequence: TGTGCCAGCACCGATCCACCCCTACCCGTAAACACTGAAGCTTTCTTT.

The chain joins TRBV4-1 to TRBJ2-6; TRBD1 is a possible D gene (5 bases). Germline assignment: CDR1 MGHRA and CDR2 YSYEKL. This CDR3 comprises 19 residues. The V end was cut by 4 bases, the J end by 0 bases, with 19 bases between. This CDR3 is CASSRTTSTASSGANVLTF. The CDR3 bases are TGCGCCAGCAGCCGAACCACTTCGACAGCCAGCTCTGGGGCCAACGTCCTGACTTTC.

The chain combines TRBV4-1 with TRBJ2-7, with D perhaps matching TRBD1 (6 bases). Trimming cost V 1 base and J 2 bases, with 12 bases left between them. This CDR3 comprises 15 residues. Germline V gene data show CDR1 as MGHRA and CDR2 as YSYEKL. CDR3 coding DNA: TGCGCCAGCAGCCAAGGCTTCGGGGACACCTACGAGCAGTACTTC. Amino acids: CASSQGFGDTYEQYF.

In this sample, this clonotype turned up many times. The chain links TRBV11-2 to TRBJ2-5; D may match TRBD1 or TRBD2 (5 bases each). Trimming removed 1 base at V and 10 bases at J, with 7 bases between. Germline V gene sequence: CDR1 SGHAT, CDR2 FQNNGV. CDR3 length equals 11 residues. In DNA, the CDR3 is TGTGCCAGCAGCTTAGGGGACCTCCAGTACTTC. Translating it yields CASSLGDLQYF.